The subject of this entry is one TCR beta chain. The sample holds other DNA sequences that translate to the same CDR3. How the authors handled the data: It was from reference gene primer amplification that nucleated cell counts were estimated. Produced via immunoSEQ multiplex PCR; TCRdb's table is partial and in-frame only. The V and J calls and clone size were taken over from that table, and D and trimming were inferred from the DNA. The data contain about 230,000 clones, over 65% of them singletons. This sample is part of a study of blood T cell repertoires in COVID-19. The wider study: Acute and convalescent COVID-19 specimens originated in the United States, Italy and Spain.

The length of the CDR3 is 13 residues. The V end lost 2 bases, the J end lost 3 bases, and 7 bases lay between the germline ends. The clonotype originates from a woman in her 70s with active or convalescent COVID-19. The rearrangement uses TRBV12-3 or TRBV12-4 and TRBJ1-2; no clear D. Sequenced sample: peripheral blood. The CDR3 nucleotides are TGTGCCAGCAGTTTATCAGTTGACTATGGCTACACCTTC. It codes for CASSLSVDYGYTF.